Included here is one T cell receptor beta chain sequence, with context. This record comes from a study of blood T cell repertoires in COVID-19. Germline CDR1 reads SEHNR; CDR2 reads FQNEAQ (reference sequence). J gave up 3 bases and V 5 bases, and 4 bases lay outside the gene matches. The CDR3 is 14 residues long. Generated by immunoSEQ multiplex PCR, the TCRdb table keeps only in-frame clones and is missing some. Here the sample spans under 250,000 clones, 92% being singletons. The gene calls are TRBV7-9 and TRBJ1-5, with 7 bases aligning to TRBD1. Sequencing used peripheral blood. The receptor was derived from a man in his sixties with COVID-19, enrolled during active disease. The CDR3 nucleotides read TGTGCCAGCAGCCCACAGGGGAACAATCAGCCCCAGCATTTT. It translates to CASSPQGNNQPQHF.